Listed below are T cell receptor beta chains from one sample, sequenced in a study of blood T cell repertoires in COVID-19. This table comes from immunoSEQ multiplex PCR, and its TCRdb copy is limited to in-frame clones, with some not included. The table records tens of thousands of clones, about 93% of them present only once. Sequenced: peripheral blood. These receptors originate from a woman over 75 with active COVID-19. Each CDR3 is given with its conserved first and last residue.

TRBJ2-3,TRBV11-3,CASSEYSGRDTDTQYF
TRBJ2-4,TRBV2,CASSSSAKNIQYF
TRBJ1-6,TRBV3-1/TRBV3-2,CASSPRGHSNSPLHF
TRBJ1-1,TRBV2,CASSSYRALTEAFF
TRBJ2-7,TRBV5-4,CASSLDGGRAYEQYF
TRBJ1-2,TRBV29-1,CSARQGGGGYTF
TRBJ1-1,TRBV19,CASNLGRGSTEAFF
TRBJ2-2,TRBV12-3/TRBV12-4,CASCRSTTGELFF
TRBJ1-5,TRBV10-2,CASSEGGQGSQPQHF
TRBJ2-7,TRBV5-7,CASSLSLAEVPRF
TRBJ2-7,TRBV18,CASSPQSGASYEQYF
TRBJ2-3,TRBV19,CATAAGGGADTQYF
TRBJ2-6,TRBV2,CASSEAPFRGSGANVLTF
TRBJ2-1,TRBV27,CASSYRSSYNEQFF
TRBJ2-5,TRBV7-2,CASSGQRGDETQYF
TRBJ1-2,TRBV29-1,CSVEQGGNYGYTF
TRBJ1-1,TRBV5-1,CASSLDGQGITEAFF
TRBJ1-5,TRBV6-5,CASTQGYNQPQHF
TRBJ2-3,TRBV15,CATSRAAGGDTQYF
TRBJ1-1,TRBV28,CASSLLQLSGTEAFF
TRBJ1-2,TRBV19,CATTGYYGYTF
TRBJ2-3,TRBV5-5,CASSPGGLAGTDTQYF
TRBJ1-2,TRBV6-6,CASSETGDNYGYTF
TRBJ2-1,TRBV24-1,CATSLLGGNEQFF
TRBJ1-2,TRBV20-1,CSAEGDYGYTF
TRBJ2-2,TRBV9,CASSPIRQANTGELFF
TRBJ2-2,TRBV7-9,CASSTPGGVAGELFF
TRBJ2-1,TRBV15,CATMKSRGTNDEQFF
TRBJ2-1,TRBV11-2,CASSPSGSRDNEQFF
TRBJ2-6,TRBV19,CASSLSGSSGANVLTF
TRBJ2-2,TRBV28,CASSLGGLAENTGELFF
TRBJ2-1,TRBV19,CASTARSYNEQFF
TRBJ2-5,TRBV7-8,CASSPGAGGPGETQYF
TRBJ2-1,TRBV7-8,CASSLRLGYNEQFF
TRBJ1-5,TRBV28,CASSSTGYSNQPQHF
TRBJ2-3,TRBV9,CASSAGTSADTQYF
TRBJ2-7,TRBV28,CASSPTSAGLAYEQYF
TRBJ2-3,TRBV3-1/TRBV3-2,CASSLRGVTDTQYF
TRBJ1-2,TRBV18,CASSPGTGINYGYTF
TRBJ2-4,TRBV11-2,CASSLDSGAQRGGRNIQYF
TRBJ2-2,TRBV10-3,CAISENRLAGGRNTGELFF
TRBJ2-7,TRBV3-1/TRBV3-2,CASSQGRESEQYF
TRBJ1-1,TRBV18,CASSAAGNTEAFF
TRBJ2-1,TRBV28,CASSNRESSYNEQFF
TRBJ1-4,TRBV28,CASSYPRGRVALNEKLFF
TRBJ1-2,TRBV5-1,CASSFGGGAEGYTF
TRBJ2-5,TRBV2,CASSPTSGKETQYF
TRBJ1-4,TRBV11-2,CASSRYRGSNEKLFF
TRBJ1-1,TRBV12-3/TRBV12-4,CASSLGGDREAFF
TRBJ1-4,TRBV10-3,CATTRGGPEEKLFF
TRBJ1-2,TRBV7-9,CASSLVPEGYGYTF
TRBJ2-1,TRBV19,CASSIAGEGPQEQFF
TRBJ2-1,TRBV6-5,CASSRDTRNEQFF
TRBJ2-3,TRBV5-8,CASRPRGRTDTQYF